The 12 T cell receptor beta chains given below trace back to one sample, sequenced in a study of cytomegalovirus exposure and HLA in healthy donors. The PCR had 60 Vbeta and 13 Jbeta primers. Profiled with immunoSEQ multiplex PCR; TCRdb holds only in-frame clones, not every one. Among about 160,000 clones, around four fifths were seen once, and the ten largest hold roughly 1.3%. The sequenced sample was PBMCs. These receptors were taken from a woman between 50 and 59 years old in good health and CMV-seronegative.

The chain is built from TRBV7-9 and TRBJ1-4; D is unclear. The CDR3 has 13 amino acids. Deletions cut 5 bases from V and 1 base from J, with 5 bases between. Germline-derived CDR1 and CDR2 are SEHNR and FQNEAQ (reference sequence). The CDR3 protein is CASSPQTNEKLFF. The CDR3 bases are TGTGCCAGCAGCCCCCAAACTAATGAAAAACTGTTTTTT.

The CDR3 DNA reads TGTGCCAGCAACCTGGGGAGTTTTGGCTACACCTTC. The encoded protein is CASNLGSFGYTF. V gene TRBV28 combines with J gene TRBJ1-2; D is undetermined. V lost 7 bases to trimming and J lost 7 bases, with 13 bases between them. The germline V gene has CDR1 MDHEN and CDR2 SYDVKM. This CDR3 region has 12 residues.

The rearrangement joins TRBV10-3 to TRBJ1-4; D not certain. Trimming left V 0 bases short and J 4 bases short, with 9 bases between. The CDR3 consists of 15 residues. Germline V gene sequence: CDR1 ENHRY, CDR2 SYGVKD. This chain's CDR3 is CAISESAGGNEKLFF. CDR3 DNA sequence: TGTGCCATCAGTGAGTCAGCGGGAGGTAATGAAAAACTGTTTTTT.

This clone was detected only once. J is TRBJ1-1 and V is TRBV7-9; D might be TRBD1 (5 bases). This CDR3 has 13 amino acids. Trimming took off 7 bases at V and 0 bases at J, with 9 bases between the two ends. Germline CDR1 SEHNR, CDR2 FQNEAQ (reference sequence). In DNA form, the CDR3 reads TGTGCCAGCACCCAAGGGGTGAACACTGAAGCTTTCTTT. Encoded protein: CASTQGVNTEAFF.

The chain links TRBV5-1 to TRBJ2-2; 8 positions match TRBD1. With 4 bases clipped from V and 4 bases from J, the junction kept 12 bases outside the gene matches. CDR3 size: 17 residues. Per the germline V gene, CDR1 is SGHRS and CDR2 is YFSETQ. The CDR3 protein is CASSPNLGQGSTGELFF. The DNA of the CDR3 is TGCGCCAGCAGCCCAAACCTAGGACAGGGCAGCACCGGGGAGCTGTTTTTT. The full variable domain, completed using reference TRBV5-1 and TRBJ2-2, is KAGVTQTPRYLIKTRGQQVTLSCSPISGHRSVSWYQQTPGQGLQFLFEYFSETQRNKGNFPGRFSGRQFSNSRSEMNVSTLELGDSALYLCASSPNLGQGSTGELFFGEGSRLTVL.

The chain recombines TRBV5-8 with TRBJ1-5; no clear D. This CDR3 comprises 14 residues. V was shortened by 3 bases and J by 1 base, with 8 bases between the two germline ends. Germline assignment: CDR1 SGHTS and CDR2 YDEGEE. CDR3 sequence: CASSYDGSNQPQHF. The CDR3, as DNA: TGTGCCAGCAGCTATGACGGGAGCAATCAGCCCCAGCATTTT.

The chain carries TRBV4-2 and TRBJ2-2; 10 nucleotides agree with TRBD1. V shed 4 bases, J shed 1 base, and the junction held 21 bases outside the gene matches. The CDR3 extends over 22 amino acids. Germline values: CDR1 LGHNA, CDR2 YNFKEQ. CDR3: CASSRSPYDRGRSIMNTGELFF. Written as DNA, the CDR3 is TGTGCCAGCAGCCGAAGCCCCTATGACAGGGGGCGATCGATCATGAACACCGGGGAGCTGTTTTTT.

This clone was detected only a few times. The CDR3 nucleotides read TGTGCCAGCAGTGTGCAGGGATTGAACACTGAAGCTTTCTTT. This gives the protein CASSVQGLNTEAFF. J is TRBJ1-1 and V is TRBV2, with D perhaps matching TRBD1 (5 bases). Germline CDR1 is SNHLY and CDR2 is FYNNEI. The V end was cut by 4 bases, the J end by 0 bases, with 9 bases between. The length of the CDR3 is 14 residues.

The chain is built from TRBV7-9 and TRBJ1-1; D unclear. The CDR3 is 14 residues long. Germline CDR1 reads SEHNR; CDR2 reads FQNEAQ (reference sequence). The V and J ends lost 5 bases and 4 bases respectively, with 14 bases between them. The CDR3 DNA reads TGTGCCAGCAGCATACCCGGGAAGGCCACTGAAGCTTTCTTT. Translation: CASSIPGKATEAFF.

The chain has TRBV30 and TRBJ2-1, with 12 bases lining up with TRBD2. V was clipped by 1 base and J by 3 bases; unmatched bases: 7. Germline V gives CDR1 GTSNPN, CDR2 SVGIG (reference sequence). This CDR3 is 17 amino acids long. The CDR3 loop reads CAWSGLAGVSFYNEQFF. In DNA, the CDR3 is TGTGCCTGGAGTGGACTAGCGGGAGTGTCCTTCTACAATGAGCAGTTCTTC.

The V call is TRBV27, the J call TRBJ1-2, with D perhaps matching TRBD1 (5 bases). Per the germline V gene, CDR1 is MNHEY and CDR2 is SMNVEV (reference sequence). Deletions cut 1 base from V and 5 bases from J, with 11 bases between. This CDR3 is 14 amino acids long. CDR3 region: CASSLFGAAYGYTF. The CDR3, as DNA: TGTGCCAGCAGTTTATTTGGGGCCGCATATGGCTACACCTTC.

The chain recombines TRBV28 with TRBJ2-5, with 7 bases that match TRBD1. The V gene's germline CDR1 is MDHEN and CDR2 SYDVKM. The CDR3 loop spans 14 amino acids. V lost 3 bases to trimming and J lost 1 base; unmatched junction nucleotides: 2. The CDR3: CASSLGQFQETQYF. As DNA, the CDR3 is TGTGCCAGCAGTTTGGGACAGTTCCAAGAGACCCAGTACTTC.